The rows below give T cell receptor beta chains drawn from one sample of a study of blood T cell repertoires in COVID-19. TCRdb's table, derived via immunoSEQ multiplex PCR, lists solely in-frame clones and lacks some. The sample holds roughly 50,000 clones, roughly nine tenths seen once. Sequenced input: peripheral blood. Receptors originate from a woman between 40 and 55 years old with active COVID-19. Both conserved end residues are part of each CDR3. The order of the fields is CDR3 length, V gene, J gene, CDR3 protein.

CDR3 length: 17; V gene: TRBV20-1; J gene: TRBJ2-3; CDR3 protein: CSASSHGTSGGTDTQYF
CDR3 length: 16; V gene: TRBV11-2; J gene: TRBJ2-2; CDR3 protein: CASRLAGTANTGELFF
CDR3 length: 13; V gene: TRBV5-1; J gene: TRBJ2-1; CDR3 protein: CASRLAGGNEQFF
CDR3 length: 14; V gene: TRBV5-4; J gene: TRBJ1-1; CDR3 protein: CASSLRTGNTEAFF
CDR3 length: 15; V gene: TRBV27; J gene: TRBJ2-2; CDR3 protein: CASSQGAQYTGELFF
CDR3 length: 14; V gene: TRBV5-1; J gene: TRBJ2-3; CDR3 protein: CASLAGGQGDTQYF
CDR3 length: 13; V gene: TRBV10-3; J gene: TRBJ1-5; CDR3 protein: CAISTDRDQPQHF
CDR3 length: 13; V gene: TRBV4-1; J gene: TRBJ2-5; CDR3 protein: CASSQDFWQTQYF
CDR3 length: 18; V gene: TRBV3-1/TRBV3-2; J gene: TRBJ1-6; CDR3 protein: CASSHEFTGGTYNSPLHF
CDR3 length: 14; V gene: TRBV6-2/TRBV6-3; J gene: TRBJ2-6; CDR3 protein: CASSVNSGANVLTF
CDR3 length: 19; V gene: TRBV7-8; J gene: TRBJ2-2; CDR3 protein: CASSLNSFAGTGFFGELFF
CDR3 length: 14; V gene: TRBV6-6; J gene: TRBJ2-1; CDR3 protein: CASTKGEVYNEQFF
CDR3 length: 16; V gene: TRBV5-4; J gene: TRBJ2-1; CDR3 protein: CASSSSTGSSYNEQFF
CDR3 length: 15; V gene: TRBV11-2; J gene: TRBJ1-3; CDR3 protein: CASSLDLASGNTIYF
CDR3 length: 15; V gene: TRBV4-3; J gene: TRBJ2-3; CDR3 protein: CASSQDPGSTDTQYF
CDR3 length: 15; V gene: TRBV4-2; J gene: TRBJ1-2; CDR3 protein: CASSLQGQGAYGYTF
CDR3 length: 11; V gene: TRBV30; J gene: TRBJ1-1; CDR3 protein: CAWSARELAFF